The 14 T cell receptor beta chains below come from one sample, sequenced in a study of control samples from healthy donors and cancer patients. Clones were sequenced by immunoSEQ multiplex PCR, and TCRdb holds only the in-frame ones, with some missing. Among about 130,000 clones listed, 80% to 95% were seen once. The specimen sequenced was blood. All receptors come from a man aged 35 to 55 in good health.

V and J are TRBV6-1 and TRBJ2-7, with 7 bases identical to TRBD2. CDR1 MNHNS and CDR2 SASEGT come from the germline V gene. The V gene end was trimmed by 3 bases and the J gene end by 4 bases; junction bases not matched to a gene: 9. The CDR3 sequence is 15 residues long. CDR3 sequence (DNA): TGTGCCAGCAGTGAGGGGTCTAGCGGCGGTTACGAGCAGTACTTC. The encoded protein is CASSEGSSGGYEQYF.

The chain has TRBV13 and TRBJ2-3; 11 bases line up with TRBD2. The CDR3 length is 16 residues. CDR1 PRHDT and CDR2 FYEKMQ come from the germline V gene (reference sequence). After removal of 7 bases from V and 5 bases from J, the junction contained 11 bases not matched to a gene. The CDR3 loop reads CASILLLSGGGDTQYF. For the CDR3, the DNA is TGTGCCAGCATCCTTCTCCTTAGCGGGGGGGGAGATACGCAGTATTTT.

The chain is built from TRBV3-1 (or the pseudogene TRBV3-2) and TRBJ2-5; D gene uncertain. Trimming shortened V by 4 bases and J by 7 bases, and 7 bases separated the two germline ends. Germline V gene lookup returns CDR1 LGHDT and CDR2 YNNKEL (reference sequence). This CDR3 has 11 residues. CDR3 residues: CASSLEWTQYF. In nucleotides, the CDR3 is TGTGCCAGCAGCCTTGAGTGGACCCAGTACTTC.

V usage is TRBV6-5 and J usage is TRBJ1-3, with D unresolved. Trimming cost V 5 bases and J 5 bases, with 16 bases left between them. This CDR3 comprises 15 residues. Germline loops: CDR1 MNHEY, CDR2 SVGAGI. This CDR3 is CASSTTETLRNTIYF. DNA of the CDR3: TGTGCCAGCAGTACCACGGAAACCCTCAGAAACACCATATATTTT.

This chain links TRBV19 with TRBJ2-3; no clear D gene. The CDR3 is made up of 13 amino acids. Trimming cost V 6 bases and J 5 bases, with 12 bases left between them. Germline CDR1 is LNHDA and CDR2 is SQIVND (reference sequence). CDR3 amino acids: CASRRHGVDTQYF. The CDR3 DNA sequence: TGTGCCAGTAGACGACACGGCGTAGATACGCAGTATTTT.

The chain has TRBV9 and TRBJ1-4; D is uncertain. V gave up 0 bases and J gave up 1 base, with 16 bases separating them. The CDR3 spans 18 residues. Germline CDR1 is SGDLS and CDR2 is YYNGEE. CDR3 nucleotides: TGTGCCAGCAGCGTAGGTCTAAGGGAGGGCAGAACTAATGAAAAACTGTTTTTT. Translated: CASSVGLREGRTNEKLFF.

The chain couples TRBV6-5 to TRBJ1-1; 9 bases are shared with TRBD1. Trimming took 6 bases from V and 1 from J; bases not matched to a gene: 3. The germline CDR1 and CDR2 sequences are MNHEY and SVGAGI. The CDR3 has 14 amino acids. The CDR3: CASRGTGTNTEAFF. Here the CDR3 DNA reads TGTGCCAGCAGGGGGACAGGGACGAACACTGAAGCTTTCTTT.

This chain connects TRBV5-1 to TRBJ1-2; D is uncertain. This CDR3 is built from 13 residues. Trimming took off 3 bases at V and 9 bases at J, with 15 bases between the two ends. CDR1 is SGHRS, CDR2 YFSETQ, per germline. The CDR3 nucleotides are TGCGCCAGCAGCTCCCTAGACACCAGGAGCTACACCTTC. It yields the protein CASSSLDTRSYTF.

V usage is TRBV5-5 and J usage is TRBJ1-5, with TRBD1 as a possible D gene (5 bases). Looked up from germline, CDR1 is SGHKS and CDR2 is YYEKEE (reference sequence). Trimming took off 1 base at V and 2 bases at J, with 7 bases between the two ends. The CDR3 is 14 amino acids. The CDR3 sequence: CASSLMTGNQPQHF. The DNA of the CDR3 is TGTGCCAGCAGCTTGATGACAGGCAATCAGCCCCAGCATTTT.

The J gene is TRBJ1-6, the V gene TRBV3-1 (or the pseudogene TRBV3-2), with D possibly matching TRBD1 (6 bases). Germline-derived CDR1 and CDR2 are LGHDT and YNNKEL (reference sequence). The CDR3 extends over 12 amino acids. The V gene lost 8 bases and the J gene lost 10 bases, with 12 bases spanning the gap. This chain's CDR3 is CASGQGHSPLHF. The CDR3, as DNA: TGTGCCAGCGGGCAGGGGCACTCACCCCTCCACTTT.

V is TRBV18 and J is TRBJ2-1, with D hard to call. From germline, CDR1 is KGHSH and CDR2 LQKENI. Trimming removed 6 bases from V and 8 bases from J, with 20 bases in between. This CDR3 has 15 amino acids. CDR3 in DNA: TGTGCCAGCTCGCCGTTAAGATCCTTCGCCTATGAGCAGTTCTTC. Amino acids: CASSPLRSFAYEQFF.

V gene TRBV6-1 combines with J gene TRBJ1-6; D might be TRBD1 (5 bases). The germline gives CDR1 MNHNS, CDR2 SASEGT. This CDR3 region has 17 residues. Trimming stripped 4 bases from V and 10 bases from J, with 23 bases between. The CDR3 loop reads CASSVRESGRVESPLHF. For the CDR3, the DNA is TGTGCCAGCAGTGTTCGGGAAAGTGGCAGGGTCGAGTCACCCCTCCACTTT.

The rearrangement uses TRBV7-2 and TRBJ1-5, with 7 bases lining up with TRBD1. The CDR3 length is 13 residues. V was clipped by 5 bases and J by 7 bases; unmatched bases: 5. Germline CDR1 SGHTA, CDR2 FQGNSA. In nucleotides, the CDR3 is TGTGCCAGCAGCCCAGGGGGGGGGCAGCCCCAGCATTTT. Its protein is CASSPGGGQPQHF.

The chain uses TRBV6-1 and TRBJ2-3, with D uncertain. Trimming removed 2 bases from V and 2 bases from J, with 8 bases in between. Germline CDR1 and CDR2: MNHNS and SASEGT. The CDR3 consists of 14 residues. CDR3 region: CASSEREFTDTQYF. CDR3 nucleotide sequence: TGTGCCAGCAGTGAACGCGAGTTCACAGATACGCAGTATTTT.